This TCR beta chain was identified during a study of tumor-infiltrating lymphocytes in oesophageal squamous cell carcinoma. TCRdb passed the PCR reads through MiXCR, listing each CDR3 protein once. The profile covers 10,000 to 12,000 distinct CDR3 sequences, with roughly 60% appearing a single time and 27% taken by the ten largest. This clonotype was counted between two and nine times. V lost 1 base to trimming and J lost 10 bases, with 5 bases between them. CDR3 length: 11 amino acids. The germline V gene has CDR1 SGHVS and CDR2 FNYEAQ. V usage is TRBV7-6 and J usage is TRBJ2-1; D remains ambiguous. This sequence was found in a female donor with esophageal squamous cell carcinoma. Sequencing used esophageal tumor tissue. This CDR3 reads CASSLVDEQFF. In nucleotides, the CDR3 is TGTGCCAGCAGCTTAGTGGACGAGCAGTTCTTC.